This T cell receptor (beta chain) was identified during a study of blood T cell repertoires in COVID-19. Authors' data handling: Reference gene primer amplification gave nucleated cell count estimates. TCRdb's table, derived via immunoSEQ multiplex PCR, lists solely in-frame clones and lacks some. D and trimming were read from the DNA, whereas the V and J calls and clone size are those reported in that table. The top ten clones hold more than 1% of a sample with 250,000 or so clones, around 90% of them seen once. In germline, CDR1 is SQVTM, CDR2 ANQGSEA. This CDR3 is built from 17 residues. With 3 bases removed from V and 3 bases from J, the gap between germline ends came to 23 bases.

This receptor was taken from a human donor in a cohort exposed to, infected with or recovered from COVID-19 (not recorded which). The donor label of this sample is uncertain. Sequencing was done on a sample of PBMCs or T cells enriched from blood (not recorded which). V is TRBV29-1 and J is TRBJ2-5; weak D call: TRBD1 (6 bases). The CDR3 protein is CSVDQGRGPMGKETQYF. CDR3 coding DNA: TGCAGCGTTGATCAGGGCAGGGGCCCAATGGGGAAAGAGACCCAGTACTTC.